The clone carrying this TCR beta chain was observed at least ten times. The authors made TCR beta libraries by quantitative 5'-RACE with molecular barcodes. TCRdb re-called the 5' RACE reads with MiXCR, one entry per CDR3 protein. This table has 40,000 or so distinct CDR3 sequences, around 2.8% appearing once. The data were taken from a study of CD8 T cells in ankylosing spondylitis. Per germline, CDR1 SGHVT and CDR2 SQSDAQ. CDR3 size: 20 residues. V gave up 5 bases and J gave up 0 bases, with 26 bases separating them. This receptor was obtained from a male donor with ankylosing spondylitis or in good health (not recorded which). V is TRBV7-4 and J is TRBJ1-5, with D tentatively TRBD1 (5 bases). Sequenced: blood, either unsorted or a sorted T cell fraction (not recorded which). The CDR3 here is CASSHPPGQVGVNSNQPQHF. DNA of the CDR3: TGTGCCAGCAGCCATCCCCCCGGGCAGGTGGGGGTAAATAGCAATCAGCCCCAGCATTTT. The variable domain in full, with the rest retrieved from reference TRBV7-4 and TRBJ1-5, is GAGVSQSPRYKVAKRGRDVALRCDSISGHVTLYWYRQTLGQGSEVLTYSQSDAQRDKSGRPSGRFSAERPERSVSTLKIQRTEQGDSAVYLCASSHPPGQVGVNSNQPQHFGDGTRLSIL.